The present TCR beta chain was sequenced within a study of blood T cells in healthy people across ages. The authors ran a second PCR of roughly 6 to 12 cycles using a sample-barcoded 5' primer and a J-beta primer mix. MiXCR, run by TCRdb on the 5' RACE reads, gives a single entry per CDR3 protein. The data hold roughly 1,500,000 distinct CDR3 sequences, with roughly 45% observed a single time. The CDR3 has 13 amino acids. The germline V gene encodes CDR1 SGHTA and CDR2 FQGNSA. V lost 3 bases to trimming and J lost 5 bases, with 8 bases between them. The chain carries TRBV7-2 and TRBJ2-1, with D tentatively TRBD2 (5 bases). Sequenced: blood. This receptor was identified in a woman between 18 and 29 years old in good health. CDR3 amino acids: CASSFGVDNEQFF. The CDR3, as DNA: TGTGCCAGCAGCTTCGGGGTCGACAATGAGCAGTTCTTC.